This T cell receptor beta chain comes out of a study of patients and donors after allogeneic stem cell transplantation. TCRdb fed the RT-PCR reads into MiXCR, producing one record per CDR3 protein. In the table there are a few hundred thousand distinct CDR3 sequences, 13% to 15% of which are singletons. Germline CDR1 is MNHNS and CDR2 is SASEGT. This CDR3 is 14 amino acids long. V was cut by 0 bases and J by 6 bases, with 12 bases left in between. The receptor was derived from a human donor who was either an allogeneic HSCT recipient or a stem cell or donor lymphocyte infusion donor (not recorded which). It is not recorded whose cells these are; they may come from a transplant donor. The chain recombines TRBV6-1 with TRBJ2-7; D gene unclear. The sequenced sample consisted of blood, either unsorted or a sorted T cell fraction (not recorded which). The CDR3: CASSEAGGMAEQYF. In DNA, the CDR3 is TGTGCCAGCAGTGAAGCGGGTGGGATGGCCGAGCAGTACTTC.